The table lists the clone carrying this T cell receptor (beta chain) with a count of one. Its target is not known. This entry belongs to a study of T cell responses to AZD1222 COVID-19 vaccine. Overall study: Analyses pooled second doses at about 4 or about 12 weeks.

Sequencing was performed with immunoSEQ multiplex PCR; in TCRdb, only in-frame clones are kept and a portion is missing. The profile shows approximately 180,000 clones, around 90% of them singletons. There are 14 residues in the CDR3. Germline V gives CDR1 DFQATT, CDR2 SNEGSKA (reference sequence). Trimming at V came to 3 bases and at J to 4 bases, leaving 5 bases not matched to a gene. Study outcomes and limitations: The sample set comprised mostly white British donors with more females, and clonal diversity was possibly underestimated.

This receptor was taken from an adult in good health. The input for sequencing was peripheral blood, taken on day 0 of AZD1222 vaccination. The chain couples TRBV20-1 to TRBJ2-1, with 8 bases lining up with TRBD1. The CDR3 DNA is TGCAGTGCTAGTTCGGGACAGGTGTACAATGAGCAGTTCTTC. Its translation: CSASSGQVYNEQFF.